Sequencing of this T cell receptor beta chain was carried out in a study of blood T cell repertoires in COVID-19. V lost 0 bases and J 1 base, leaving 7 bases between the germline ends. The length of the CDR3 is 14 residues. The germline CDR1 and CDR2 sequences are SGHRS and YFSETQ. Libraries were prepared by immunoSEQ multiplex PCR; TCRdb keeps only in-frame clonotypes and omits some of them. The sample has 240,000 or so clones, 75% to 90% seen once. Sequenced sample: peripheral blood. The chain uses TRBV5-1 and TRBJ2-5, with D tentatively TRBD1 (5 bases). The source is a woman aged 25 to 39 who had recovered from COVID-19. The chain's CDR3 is CASSLVGLQETQYF. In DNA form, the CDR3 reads TGCGCCAGCAGCTTGGTGGGGCTCCAAGAGACCCAGTACTTC. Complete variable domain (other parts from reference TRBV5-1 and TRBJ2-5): KAGVTQTPRYLIKTRGQQVTLSCSPISGHRSVSWYQQTPGQGLQFLFEYFSETQRNKGNFPGRFSGRQFSNSRSEMNVSTLELGDSALYLCASSLVGLQETQYFGPGTRLLVL.